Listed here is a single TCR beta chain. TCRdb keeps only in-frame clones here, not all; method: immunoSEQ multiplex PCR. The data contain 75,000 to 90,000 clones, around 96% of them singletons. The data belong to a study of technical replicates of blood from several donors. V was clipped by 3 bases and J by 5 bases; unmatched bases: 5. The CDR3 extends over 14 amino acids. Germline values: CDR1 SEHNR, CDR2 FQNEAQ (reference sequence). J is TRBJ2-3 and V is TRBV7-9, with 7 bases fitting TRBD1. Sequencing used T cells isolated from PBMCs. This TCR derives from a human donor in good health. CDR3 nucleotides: TGTGCCAGCAGCTTTCAGGGGGAGTTAGATACGCAGTATTTT. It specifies CASSFQGELDTQYF.